This T cell receptor beta chain was retrieved from a study of blood T cells in healthy people across ages. The study's findings and limits: Significant beta diversity loss was already apparent by age around 36, declining roughly linearly.

Sample-barcoded 5' priming and a J-beta primer mix drove a second PCR of about 6 to 12 cycles. TCRdb re-derived calls from the 5' RACE reads in MiXCR, one entry per CDR3 protein. The profile covers 630,000 or so distinct CDR3 sequences, with 32% appearing a single time and 15% taken by the ten largest. No fewer than 5.5 micrograms of total RNA were isolated from every sample. Per germline, CDR1 SQVTM and CDR2 ANQGSEA. V shed 3 bases, J shed 1 base, and the junction held 6 bases outside the gene matches. This CDR3 has 17 residues. This clonotype occurred many times. The antigen is not known. Source material: blood. This clonotype originated in a woman of 80 years or more in good health. V is TRBV29-1 and J is TRBJ2-3, with 14 bases fitting TRBD2. The CDR3 sequence is CSVEGLAGAGGTDTQYF. CDR3 bases: TGCAGCGTTGAGGGACTAGCGGGGGCAGGTGGCACAGATACGCAGTATTTT.